These T cell receptor beta chains were read from a single sample in a study of long-term antiretroviral therapy in people with HIV. The method was immunoSEQ multiplex PCR; TCRdb's version includes in-frame clones alone and lacks a portion of them. The sample has approximately 24,000 clones; 84% are singletons. Sequenced here: unsorted PBMCs, sampled almost 6 years after starting antiretroviral therapy. These receptors were taken from a man aged 30-40 years with HIV. Both conserved end residues are part of each CDR3. Fields, in order: J gene, D gene, clone size, V gene, CDR3 protein, CDR3 DNA. D genes are given only for firm matches. Expanded clones get a size class; other rows say once, few or many, or leave the size out.

TRBJ1-1	NA	NA	TRBV28	CASSLGGRGAFF	TGTGCCAGCAGTTTAGGGGGGCGTGGGGCTTTCTTT
TRBJ2-7	TRBD2	NA	TRBV7-3	CASSPVGGGYEQYF	TGTGCCAGCAGCCCCGTCGGGGGGGGATACGAGCAGTACTTC
TRBJ1-5	NA	few	TRBV18	CASSPGNNQPQHF	TGTGCCAGCTCACCTGGGAATAATCAGCCCCAGCATTTT
TRBJ2-2	NA	NA	TRBV5-5	CASSLGSFNTGELFF	TGTGCCAGCAGCTTGGGGTCCTTCAACACCGGGGAGCTGTTTTTT
TRBJ1-5	NA	NA	TRBV7-6	CASRFEGPHHF	TGTGCCAGCAGGTTTGAGGGGCCCCACCATTTT
TRBJ1-5	NA	NA	TRBV27	CASSLSRAQPQHF	TGTGCCAGCAGTTTATCTCGGGCCCAGCCCCAGCATTTT
TRBJ2-5	NA	NA	TRBV5-1	CASSLGAQGLVETQYF	TGCGCCAGCAGCTTGGGGGCGCAGGGTTTGGTAGAGACCCAGTACTTC
TRBJ1-1	TRBD1	NA	TRBV4-3	CASSPRKTGGGLNTEAFF	TGCGCCAGCAGCCCACGCAAGACAGGGGGCGGACTTAACACTGAAGCTTTCTTT
TRBJ1-4	NA	NA	TRBV4-3	CASSQLLGQENEKLFF	TGCGCCAGCAGCCAGCTTTTGGGACAAGAAAATGAAAAACTGTTTTTT
TRBJ1-1	NA	once	TRBV5-1	CASSLFTPLETEAFF	TGCGCCAGCAGCTTATTCACACCGCTAGAGACTGAAGCTTTCTTT
TRBJ2-3	NA	once	TRBV27	CASSLSLTDTQYF	TGTGCCAGCAGTTTGAGCCTAACAGATACGCAGTATTTT
TRBJ1-5	NA	NA	TRBV4-3	CASSQDRQYSNQPQHF	TGCGCCAGCAGCCAAGATCGCCAGTATAGCAATCAGCCCCAGCATTTT
TRBJ1-3	NA	NA	TRBV6-5	CASSYGRSGNTIYF	TGTGCCAGCAGTTACGGACGCTCCGGAAACACCATATATTTT
TRBJ2-7	NA	NA	TRBV19	CASIPRLYF	TGTGCCAGTATCCCGCGATTGTACTTC
TRBJ2-2	NA	NA	TRBV6-6	CASSYHETGELFF	TGTGCCAGCAGTTACCACGAGACCGGGGAGCTGTTTTTT
TRBJ2-2	NA	NA	TRBV9	CASRGTPNTGELFF	TGTGCCAGCAGGGGAACCCCGAACACCGGGGAGCTGTTTTTT
TRBJ2-2	NA	once	TRBV28	CASSSPLTANTGELFF	TGTGCCAGCAGTTCCCCCCTGACAGCGAACACCGGGGAGCTGTTTTTT
TRBJ2-7	TRBD1	NA	TRBV27	CASSFGTGPSHPYEQYF	TGTGCCAGCAGTTTTGGGACAGGCCCGTCTCACCCCTACGAGCAGTACTTC
TRBJ1-3	NA	NA	TRBV4-3	CASSQDGGAGNTIYF	TGCGCCAGCAGCCAAGATGGGGGCGCGGGAAACACCATATATTTT
TRBJ1-3	NA	NA	TRBV30	CAWADRNTIYF	TGTGCCTGGGCGGATAGAAACACCATATATTTT
TRBJ2-2	NA	NA	TRBV7-3	CASSPPGLNTGELFF	TGTGCCAGCAGCCCCCCCGGATTGAACACCGGGGAGCTGTTTTTT
TRBJ1-1	NA	NA	TRBV4-1	CASSLNRVRANTEAFF	TGCGCCAGCAGCCTGAACAGGGTAAGGGCGAACACTGAAGCTTTCTTT
TRBJ2-7	NA	few	TRBV5-4	CASSLDTYEQYF	TGTGCCAGCAGCTTGGACACCTACGAGCAGTACTTC
TRBJ2-2	NA	NA	TRBV27	CASLKERGKDTGELFF	TGTGCCAGCCTTAAGGAAAGGGGGAAGGACACCGGGGAGCTGTTTTTT
TRBJ1-2	TRBD1	NA	TRBV5-1	CASSQDRVGGYTF	TGCGCCAGCAGCCAGGACAGGGTGGGTGGCTACACCTTC
TRBJ1-3	NA	NA	TRBV10-3	CAISKARETGNTIYF	TGTGCCATCAGTAAGGCCCGGGAAACTGGAAACACCATATATTTT